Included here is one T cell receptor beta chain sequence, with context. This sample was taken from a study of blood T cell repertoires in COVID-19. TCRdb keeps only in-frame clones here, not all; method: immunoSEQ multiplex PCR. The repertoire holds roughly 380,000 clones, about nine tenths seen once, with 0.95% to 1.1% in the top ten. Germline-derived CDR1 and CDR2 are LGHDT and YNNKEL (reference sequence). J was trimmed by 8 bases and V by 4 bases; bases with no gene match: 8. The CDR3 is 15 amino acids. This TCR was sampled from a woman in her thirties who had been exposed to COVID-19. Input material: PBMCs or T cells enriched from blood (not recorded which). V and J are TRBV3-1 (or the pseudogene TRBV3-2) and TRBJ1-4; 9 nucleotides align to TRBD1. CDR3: CASSRGTGWNEKLFF. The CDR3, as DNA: TGTGCCAGCAGCCGAGGGACAGGGTGGAACGAAAAACTGTTTTTT.